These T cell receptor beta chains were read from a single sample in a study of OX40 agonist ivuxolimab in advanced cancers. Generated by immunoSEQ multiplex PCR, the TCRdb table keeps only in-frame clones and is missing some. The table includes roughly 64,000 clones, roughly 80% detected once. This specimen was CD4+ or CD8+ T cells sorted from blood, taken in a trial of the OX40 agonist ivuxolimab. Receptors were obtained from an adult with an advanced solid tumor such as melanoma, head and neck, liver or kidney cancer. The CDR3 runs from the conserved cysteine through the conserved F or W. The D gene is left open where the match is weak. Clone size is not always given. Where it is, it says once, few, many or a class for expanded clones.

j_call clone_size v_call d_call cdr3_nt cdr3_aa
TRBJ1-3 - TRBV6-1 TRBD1 TGTGCCAGCAGCCCGACAGGGTTCTCTGGAAACACCATATATTTT CASSPTGFSGNTIYF
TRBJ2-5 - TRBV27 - TGTGCCAGCAGTTTATCTCACAGAGCGATGGAGACCCAGTACTTC CASSLSHRAMETQYF
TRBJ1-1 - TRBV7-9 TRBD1 TGTGCCAGCCGGACAGGGGGTCTGATGAACACTGAAGCTTTCTTT CASRTGGLMNTEAFF
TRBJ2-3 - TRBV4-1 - TGCGCCAGCAGCCAAGATTCGTCCGGGGGAATCACAGATACGCAGTATTTT CASSQDSSGGITDTQYF
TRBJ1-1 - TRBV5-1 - TGCGCCAGCAGCTTGACCGGGGCCGACACTGAAGCTTTCTTT CASSLTGADTEAFF
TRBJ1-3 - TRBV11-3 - TGTGCCAGCAGCTTAGATTCACTGGGAAACACCATATATTTT CASSLDSLGNTIYF
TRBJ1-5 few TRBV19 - TGTGCCTTAGGCGTGAGGGGCGACGGCAACCAGCCCCAGCATTTT CALGVRGDGNQPQHF
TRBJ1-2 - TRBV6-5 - TGTGCCAGCAGTTACTCAGGGGACTATGGCTACACCTTC CASSYSGDYGYTF
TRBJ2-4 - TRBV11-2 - TGTGCCAGCAGCTTAGAGTATGTAGCCAAAAACATTCAGTACTTC CASSLEYVAKNIQYF
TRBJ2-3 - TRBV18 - TGTGCCAGCTCACCGGAGACTAACACAGATACGCAGTATTTT CASSPETNTDTQYF
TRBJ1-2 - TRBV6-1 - TGTGCCAGCAGTGAAGGGGGTAATAACTATGGCTACACCTTC CASSEGGNNYGYTF
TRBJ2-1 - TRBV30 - TGTGCCTCAAATCCCCAGTCTAGCTTTGATGAGCAGTTCTTC CASNPQSSFDEQFF
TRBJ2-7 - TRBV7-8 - TGTGCCAGCAGCTTAGTGAAGCTAGCTAAGCAGTACTTC CASSLVKLAKQYF
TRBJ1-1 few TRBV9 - TGTGCCAGCAGCCCTCCCAGATCCTCTCTTCGGAACACTGAAGCTTTCTTT CASSPPRSSLRNTEAFF
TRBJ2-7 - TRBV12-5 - TGTGCTAGTGGTTTAGCGACAATGACCTACGAGCAGTACTTC CASGLATMTYEQYF
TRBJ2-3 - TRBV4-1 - TGCGCCAGCAGCCTCGGACCGGACCTCACGGATACGCAGTATTTT CASSLGPDLTDTQYF